The T cell receptor beta chain under discussion was sequenced for a study of blood T cell repertoires in COVID-19. Germline CDR1 is SEHNR and CDR2 is FQNEAQ (reference sequence). This CDR3 is 14 amino acids long. With 6 bases clipped from V and 5 bases from J, the junction kept 7 bases outside the gene matches. Libraries were prepared by immunoSEQ multiplex PCR; TCRdb keeps only in-frame clonotypes and omits some of them. The table lists hundreds of thousands of clones, roughly 90% of them singletons, with about 0.91% in the top ten. This TCR came from a young man with COVID-19, enrolled during active disease. The material sequenced was peripheral blood. The V call is TRBV7-9, the J call TRBJ2-7; the match to TRBD1 covers 10 bases. The CDR3 protein is CASSAGTGVHEQYF. Here the CDR3 DNA reads TGTGCCAGCAGTGCCGGGACAGGGGTCCACGAGCAGTACTTC.